This entry lists 20 T cell receptor beta chains sequenced from one sample in a study of OX40 agonist ivuxolimab in advanced cancers. Clones were sequenced by immunoSEQ multiplex PCR, and TCRdb holds only the in-frame ones, with some missing. The sample has tens of thousands of clones; over 65% are singletons. Here the sequenced sample was CD4+ or CD8+ T cells sorted from blood, taken in a trial of the OX40 agonist ivuxolimab. The source is an adult with an advanced solid tumor such as melanoma, head and neck, liver or kidney cancer.

The rearrangement links TRBV6-6 to TRBJ1-1, with D hard to call. Between the trimmed V and J ends, which lost 7 bases and 1 base, there was a span of 13 bases. Germline lookup yields CDR1 MNHNY and CDR2 SVGAGI (reference sequence). The CDR3 spans 14 residues. CDR3 DNA: TGTGCCAGCACTATTACTCTGGGGAACACTGAAGCTTTCTTT. As protein: CASTITLGNTEAFF.

The CDR3 DNA reads as TGTGCCAGCAGCGTAGATCCGACAGTTGAAGCTTTCTTT. This sequence encodes CASSVDPTVEAFF. The chain joins TRBV9 to TRBJ1-1, with D maybe TRBD1 (5 bases). Per the germline V gene, CDR1 is SGDLS and CDR2 is YYNGEE. There are 13 residues in the CDR3. The ends were cut back, 0 bases at V and 7 bases at J, with 10 bases in the middle. Full variable domain (rest looked up from reference TRBV9 and TRBJ1-1): DSGVTQTPKHLITATGQRVTLRCSPRSGDLSVYWYQQSLDQGLQFLIQYYNGEERAKGNILERFSAQQFPDLHSELNLSSLELGDSALYFCASSVDPTVEAFFGQGTRLTVV.

The V gene is TRBV6-5, the J gene TRBJ1-2, with 7 bases identical to TRBD1. The CDR3 runs 16 residues. The V and J ends lost 0 bases and 5 bases, in that order; junction bases with no gene match: 9. The V gene's germline CDR1 is MNHEY and CDR2 SVGAGI. The CDR3 DNA sequence: TGTGCCAGCAGTTACTCCCAGGGGGTTATTGCGTATGGCTACACCTTC. This encodes CASSYSQGVIAYGYTF.

The rearrangement joins TRBV11-2 to TRBJ2-1; 9 positions agree with TRBD2. Germline lookup yields CDR1 SGHAT and CDR2 FQNNGV. The CDR3 consists of 16 residues. Trimming cost V 3 bases and J 7 bases; bases outside gene matches: 10. The CDR3 sequence: CASSFLETSGSNEQFF. Here the CDR3 DNA reads TGTGCCAGCAGCTTCCTAGAGACTAGCGGATCAAATGAGCAGTTCTTC.

V and J are TRBV5-6 and TRBJ2-5; D perhaps matches TRBD2 (5 bases). The ends were cut back, 3 bases at V and 4 bases at J, with 13 bases in the middle. The germline gives CDR1 SGHDT, CDR2 YYEEEE. This CDR3 has 14 amino acids. The CDR3 sequence is CASSSQGSGETQYF. In DNA form, the CDR3 reads TGTGCCAGCAGCTCGCAAGGGAGTGGAGAGACCCAGTACTTC. The full variable domain, in which reference TRBV5-6 and TRBJ2-5 provide the parts outside the CDR3, is DAGVTQSPTHLIKTRGQQVTLRCSPKSGHDTVSWYQQALGQGPQFIFQYYEEEERQRGNFPDRFSGHQFPNYSSELNVNALLLGDSALYLCASSSQGSGETQYFGPGTRLLVL.

The chain combines TRBV28 with TRBJ2-7; D may be TRBD1 (5 bases). V was shortened by 4 bases and J by 2 bases, with 15 bases between the two germline ends. CDR1 and CDR2 (germline): MDHEN, SYDVKM. This CDR3 is built from 15 residues. The CDR3 loop is CASSSRGPKAYEQYF. CDR3 DNA: TGTGCCAGCAGTTCTAGGGGCCCTAAAGCCTACGAGCAGTACTTC.

The V gene is TRBV7-2, the J gene TRBJ2-7, with D perhaps being TRBD1 or TRBD2 (5 bases each). Looked up from germline, CDR1 is SGHTA and CDR2 is FQGNSA. V dropped 5 bases and J dropped 3 bases, with 17 bases sitting between them. The CDR3 runs to 15 residues. The CDR3 region has the DNA TGTGCCAGCAGCCACCCTGGGGGTAGTTTCTACGAGCAGTACTTC. Translated, it gives CASSHPGGSFYEQYF.

This chain links TRBV5-6 with TRBJ2-7; 11 nucleotides align to TRBD1. Trimming at V came to 4 bases and at J to 7 bases, leaving 4 bases not matched to a gene. Per germline, CDR1 SGHDT and CDR2 YYEEEE. This CDR3 spans 13 amino acids. Here the CDR3 reads CASSPGTGGEQYF. The CDR3 nucleotides read TGTGCCAGCAGCCCTGGGACAGGGGGAGAGCAGTACTTC.

The chain recombines TRBV9 with TRBJ2-3, with D hard to call. The V and J ends lost 6 bases and 2 bases respectively, with 13 bases between them. The CDR3 runs to 14 residues. From germline, CDR1 is SGDLS and CDR2 YYNGEE. The CDR3 bases are TGTGCCAGCAACCCCGGACCCTTCACAGATACGCAGTATTTT. Protein: CASNPGPFTDTQYF.

The chain is built from TRBV25-1 and TRBJ2-1, with 9 bases matching TRBD2. CDR3 length: 16 residues. In germline, CDR1 is MGHDK, CDR2 SYGVNS. Trimming cost V 4 bases and J 9 bases; bases outside gene matches: 13. The CDR3 region is CASSGNGLREGSEQFF. CDR3 coding DNA: TGTGCCAGCAGTGGGAACGGGTTGCGGGAGGGCTCTGAGCAGTTCTTC.

The rearrangement joins TRBV4-1 to TRBJ2-4; D might be TRBD2 (6 bases). The CDR3 contains 14 residues. Trimming removed 2 bases from V and 8 bases from J, with 13 bases in between. CDR1 MGHRA and CDR2 YSYEKL come from the germline V gene. CDR3 protein: CASSQPPTGDIQYF. The CDR3 DNA follows: TGCGCCAGCAGCCAACCACCGACGGGAGACATTCAGTACTTC.

The CDR3 DNA reads as TGTGCCAGCAGTGAAGGACAGGGAAGGAAATACGAGCAGTACTTC. This translates into CASSEGQGRKYEQYF. The chain is built from TRBV6-1 and TRBJ2-7; TRBD1 agrees at 7 bases. Trimming removed 1 base from V and 4 bases from J; junction bases left unmatched: 7. CDR3 length: 15 residues. The germline gives CDR1 MNHNS, CDR2 SASEGT.

This sequence joins TRBV6-6 and TRBJ2-7; D remains ambiguous. CDR1 is MNHNY, CDR2 SVGAGI, per germline (reference sequence). The CDR3 sequence is 13 residues long. Trimming stripped 4 bases from V and 4 bases from J, with 11 bases between. CDR3 nucleotide sequence: TGTGCCAGCAGTTTCGGGCCCTCGTACGAGCAGTACTTC. Protein: CASSFGPSYEQYF.

The chain recombines TRBV19 with TRBJ1-5; D not resolved. V was trimmed by 1 base and J by 4 bases, leaving 8 bases between them. Germline-derived CDR1 and CDR2 are LNHDA and SQIVND (reference sequence). CDR3 length: 14 amino acids. The CDR3 coding sequence is TGTGCCAGTAGTATAGGGGCGTGGAATCAGCCCCAGCATTTT. Encoded protein: CASSIGAWNQPQHF. Combining the CDR3 with reference TRBV19 and TRBJ1-5 gives the whole variable domain DGGITQSPKYLFRKEGQNVTLSCEQNLNHDAMYWYRQDPGQGLRLIYYSQIVNDFQKGDIAEGYSVSREKKESFPLTVTSAQKNPTAFYLCASSIGAWNQPQHFGDGTRLSIL.

CDR3 region: CASSFSPGGANVLTF. The DNA for the CDR3 is TGTGCCAGCAGTTTTTCCCCGGGTGGGGCCAACGTCCTGACTTTC. The chain joins TRBV27 to TRBJ2-6; D is ambiguous. CDR3 length: 15 residues. Germline V gene data show CDR1 as MNHEY and CDR2 as SMNVEV (reference sequence). Trimming cost V 3 bases and J 3 bases, with 9 bases left between them.

This clone is medium-sized in the sample. The chain couples TRBV4-3 to TRBJ2-1; maybe TRBD1 (5 bases). Germline CDR1 LGHNA, CDR2 YSLEER. CDR3 length equals 16 residues. Trimming stripped 3 bases from V and 0 bases from J, with 12 bases between. The CDR3 bases are TGCGCCAGCAGCCAGAGCGACAGAAGCTCCTACAATGAGCAGTTCTTC. It yields the protein CASSQSDRSSYNEQFF.

The V call is TRBV5-4, the J call TRBJ2-7; the D gene is possibly TRBD1 (6 bases). Germline lookup yields CDR1 SGHNT and CDR2 YYREEE (reference sequence). Trimming removed 4 bases from V and 5 bases from J, with 16 bases in between. The CDR3 sequence is 14 residues long. The CDR3 loop reads CASSLRDNENEQYF. The CDR3 region has the DNA TGTGCCAGCAGCCTACGGGACAACGAAAACGAGCAGTACTTC.

The genes are TRBV11-2 and TRBJ2-3; no clear D. The CDR3 has 15 residues. Between the trimmed V and J ends, which lost 2 bases and 0 bases, there was a span of 9 bases. From germline, CDR1 is SGHAT and CDR2 FQNNGV. Here the CDR3 reads CASSLRYSSTDTQYF. The CDR3 coding sequence is TGTGCCAGCAGCTTAAGGTATTCTAGCACAGATACGCAGTATTTT. The entire variable domain, with the rest obtained from reference TRBV11-2 and TRBJ2-3, is as follows: EAGVAQSPRYKIIEKRQSVAFWCNPISGHATLYWYQQILGQGPKLLIQFQNNGVVDDSQLPKDRFSAERLKGVDSTLKIQPAKLEDSAVYLCASSLRYSSTDTQYFGPGTRLTVL.

This chain links TRBV27 with TRBJ2-7; D perhaps matches TRBD1 (6 bases). Germline V lookup: CDR1 MNHEY, CDR2 SMNVEV (reference sequence). The V gene lost 7 bases and the J gene lost 1 base, with 14 bases spanning the gap. The CDR3 contains 14 residues. The CDR3 loop reads CASKRRDTSYEQYF. In nucleotides, the CDR3 is TGTGCCAGCAAACGCCGGGACACTTCCTACGAGCAGTACTTC.

The rearrangement joins TRBV7-8 to TRBJ2-3; a possible D gene is TRBD1 (6 bases). This CDR3 has 14 residues. Trimming left V 7 bases short and J 4 bases short, with 15 bases between. CDR1 is SGHVS and CDR2 is FQNEAQ in the germline V gene. CDR3 protein: CASTKSGAADTQYF. The CDR3 region has the DNA TGTGCCAGCACGAAATCAGGGGCCGCAGATACGCAGTATTTT. Based on the CDR3 plus reference TRBV7-8 and TRBJ2-3, the full variable domain is GAGVSQSPRYKVAKRGQDVALRCDPISGHVSLFWYQQALGQGPEFLTYFQNEAQLDKSGLPSDRFFAERPEGSVSTLKIQRTQQEDSAVYLCASTKSGAADTQYFGPGTRLTVL.